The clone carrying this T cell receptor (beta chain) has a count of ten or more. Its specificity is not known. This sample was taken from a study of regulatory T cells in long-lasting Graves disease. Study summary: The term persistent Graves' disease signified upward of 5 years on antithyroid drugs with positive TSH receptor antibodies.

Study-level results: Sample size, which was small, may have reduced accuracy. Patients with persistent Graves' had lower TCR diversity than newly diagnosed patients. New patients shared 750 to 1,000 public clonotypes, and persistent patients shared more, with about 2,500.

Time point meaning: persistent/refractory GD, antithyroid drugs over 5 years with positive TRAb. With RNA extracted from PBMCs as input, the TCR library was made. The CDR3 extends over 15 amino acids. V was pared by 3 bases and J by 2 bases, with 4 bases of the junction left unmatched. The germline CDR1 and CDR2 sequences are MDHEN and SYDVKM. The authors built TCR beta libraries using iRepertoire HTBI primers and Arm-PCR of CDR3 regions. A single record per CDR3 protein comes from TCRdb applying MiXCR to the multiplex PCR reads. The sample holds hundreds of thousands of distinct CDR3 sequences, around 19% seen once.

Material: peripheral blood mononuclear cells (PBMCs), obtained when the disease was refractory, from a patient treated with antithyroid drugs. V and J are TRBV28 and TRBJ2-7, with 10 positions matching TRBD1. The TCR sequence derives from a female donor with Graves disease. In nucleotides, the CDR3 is TGTGCCAGCAGTTTTAGGGGACAGGGGCCCTACGAGCAGTACTTC. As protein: CASSFRGQGPYEQYF. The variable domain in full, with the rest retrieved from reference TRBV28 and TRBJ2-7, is DVKVTQSSRYLVKRTGEKVFLECVQDMDHENMFWYRQDPGLGLRLIYFSYDVKMKEKGDIPEGYSVSREKKERFSLILESASTNQTSMYLCASSFRGQGPYEQYFGPGTRLTVT.